This T cell receptor (beta chain) was documented in a study of cytomegalovirus exposure and HLA in healthy donors. A multiplex PCR was run with 60 Vbeta primers and 13 Jbeta primers. Here immunoSEQ multiplex PCR was the method, and the copy in TCRdb shows in-frame clones only, minus some. Among roughly 150,000 clones listed, roughly 82% were seen once. CDR1 and CDR2 from the germline V gene are SNHLY and FYNNEI. CDR3 size: 14 residues. The ends were cut back, 4 bases at V and 2 bases at J, with 11 bases in the middle. The sample comprised PBMCs. This clonotype was obtained from a woman aged 45-60 years in good health and CMV-seropositive. The chain links TRBV2 to TRBJ1-1; a weak D match, TRBD1 (6 bases). CDR3 DNA sequence: TGTGCCAGCAGTGCACAGGGTCTAAACACTGAAGCTTTCTTT. As protein: CASSAQGLNTEAFF.